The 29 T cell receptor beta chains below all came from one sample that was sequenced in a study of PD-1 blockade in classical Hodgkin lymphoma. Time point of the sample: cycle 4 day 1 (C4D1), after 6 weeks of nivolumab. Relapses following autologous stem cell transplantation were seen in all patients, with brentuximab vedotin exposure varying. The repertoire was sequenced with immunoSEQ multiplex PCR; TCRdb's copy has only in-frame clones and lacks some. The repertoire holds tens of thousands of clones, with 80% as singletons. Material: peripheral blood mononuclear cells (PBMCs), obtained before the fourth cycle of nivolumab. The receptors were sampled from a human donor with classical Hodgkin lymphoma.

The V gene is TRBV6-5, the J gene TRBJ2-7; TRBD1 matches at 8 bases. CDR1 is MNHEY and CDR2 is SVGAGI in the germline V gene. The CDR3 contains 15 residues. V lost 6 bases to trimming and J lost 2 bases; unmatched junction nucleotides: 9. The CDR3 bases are TGTGCCAGCAGAGGTCCGGGACAGGTCGCCTACGAGCAGTACTTC. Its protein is CASRGPGQVAYEQYF.

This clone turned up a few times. Here the CDR3 reads CASSRWDRSSDYGYTF. The CDR3 DNA reads as TGTGCCAGCAGCCGCTGGGACCGATCATCGGACTATGGCTACACCTTC. The genes are TRBV11-2 and TRBJ1-2; a weak D match, TRBD1 (5 bases). This CDR3 is built from 16 residues. Per the germline V gene, CDR1 is SGHAT and CDR2 is FQNNGV. V lost 5 bases and J 3 bases, leaving 19 bases between the germline ends.

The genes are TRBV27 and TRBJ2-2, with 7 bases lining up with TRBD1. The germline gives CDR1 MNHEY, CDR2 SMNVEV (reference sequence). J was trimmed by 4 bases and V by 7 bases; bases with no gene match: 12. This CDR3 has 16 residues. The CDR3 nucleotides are TGTGCCAGCAACCCGACAGGGAGAGAAGTCACCGGGGAGCTGTTTTTT. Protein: CASNPTGREVTGELFF.

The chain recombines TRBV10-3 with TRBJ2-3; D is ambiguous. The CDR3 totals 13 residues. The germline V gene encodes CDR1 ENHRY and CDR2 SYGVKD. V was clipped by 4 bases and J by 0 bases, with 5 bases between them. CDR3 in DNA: TGTGCCATCAGTGCGCCTAGCACAGATACGCAGTATTTT. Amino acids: CAISAPSTDTQYF.

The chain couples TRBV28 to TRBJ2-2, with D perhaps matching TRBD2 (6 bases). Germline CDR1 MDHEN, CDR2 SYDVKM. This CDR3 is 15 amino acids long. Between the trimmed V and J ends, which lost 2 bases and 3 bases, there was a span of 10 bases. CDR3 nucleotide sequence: TGTGCCAGCAGTTTAATCTCGGGGGACACCGGGGAGCTGTTTTTT. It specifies CASSLISGDTGELFF.

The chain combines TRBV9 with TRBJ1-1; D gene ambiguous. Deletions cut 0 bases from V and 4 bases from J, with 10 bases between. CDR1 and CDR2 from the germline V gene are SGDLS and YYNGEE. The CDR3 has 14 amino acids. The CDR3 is CASSVASVGTEAFF. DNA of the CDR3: TGTGCCAGCAGCGTAGCGTCGGTGGGCACTGAAGCTTTCTTT. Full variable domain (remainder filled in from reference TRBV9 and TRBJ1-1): DSGVTQTPKHLITATGQRVTLRCSPRSGDLSVYWYQQSLDQGLQFLIQYYNGEERAKGNILERFSAQQFPDLHSELNLSSLELGDSALYFCASSVASVGTEAFFGQGTRLTVV.

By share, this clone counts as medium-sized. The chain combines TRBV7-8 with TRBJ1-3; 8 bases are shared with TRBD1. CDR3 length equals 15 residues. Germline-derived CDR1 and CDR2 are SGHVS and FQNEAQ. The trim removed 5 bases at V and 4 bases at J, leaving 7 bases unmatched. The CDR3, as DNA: TGTGCCAGCAGCCTGGACAGGGTGGGGGGAAACACCATATATTTT. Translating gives CASSLDRVGGNTIYF. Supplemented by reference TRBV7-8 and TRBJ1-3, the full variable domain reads GAGVSQSPRYKVAKRGQDVALRCDPISGHVSLFWYQQALGQGPEFLTYFQNEAQLDKSGLPSDRFFAERPEGSVSTLKIQRTQQEDSAVYLCASSLDRVGGNTIYFGEGSWLTVV.

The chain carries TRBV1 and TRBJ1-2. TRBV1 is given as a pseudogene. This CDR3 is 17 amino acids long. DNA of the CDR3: TGCACCAGCAGCCAAGGGGGGGGGCAGGGAATGAACTATGGCTACACCTTC. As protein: CTSSQGGGQGMNYGYTF.

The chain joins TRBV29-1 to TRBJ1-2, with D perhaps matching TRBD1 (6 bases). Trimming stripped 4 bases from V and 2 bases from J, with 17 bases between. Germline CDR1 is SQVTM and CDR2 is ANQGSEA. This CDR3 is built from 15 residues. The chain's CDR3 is CSVGLNPGQNYGYTF. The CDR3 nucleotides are TGCAGCGTTGGACTGAATCCGGGACAAAACTATGGCTACACCTTC.

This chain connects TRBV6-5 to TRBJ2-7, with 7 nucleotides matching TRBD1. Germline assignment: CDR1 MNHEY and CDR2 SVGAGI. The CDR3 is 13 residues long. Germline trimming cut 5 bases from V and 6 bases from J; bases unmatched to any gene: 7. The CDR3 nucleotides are TGTGCCAGCAGTCCCACAGGGGAGAGCGAGCAGTACTTC. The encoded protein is CASSPTGESEQYF.

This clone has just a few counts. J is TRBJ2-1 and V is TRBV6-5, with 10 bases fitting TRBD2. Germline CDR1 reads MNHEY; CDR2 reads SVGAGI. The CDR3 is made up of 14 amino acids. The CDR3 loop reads CASLPAGGYNEQFF. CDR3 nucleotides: TGTGCTTCTCTCCCAGCGGGAGGGTACAATGAGCAGTTCTTC.

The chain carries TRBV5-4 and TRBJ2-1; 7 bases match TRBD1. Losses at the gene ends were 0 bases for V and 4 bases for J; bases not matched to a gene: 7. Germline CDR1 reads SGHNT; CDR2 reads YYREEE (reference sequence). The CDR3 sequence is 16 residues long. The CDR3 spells CASSLGDRATYNEQFF. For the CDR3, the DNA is TGTGCCAGCAGCTTGGGCGACAGGGCTACGTACAATGAGCAGTTCTTC.

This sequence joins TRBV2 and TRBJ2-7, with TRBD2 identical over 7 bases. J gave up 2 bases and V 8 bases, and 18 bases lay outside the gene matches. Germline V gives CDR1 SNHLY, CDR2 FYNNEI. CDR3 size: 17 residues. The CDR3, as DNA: TGTGCCAGCCGGCAAATCGGAACTAGCGATCGGACCTACGAGCAGTACTTC. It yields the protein CASRQIGTSDRTYEQYF.

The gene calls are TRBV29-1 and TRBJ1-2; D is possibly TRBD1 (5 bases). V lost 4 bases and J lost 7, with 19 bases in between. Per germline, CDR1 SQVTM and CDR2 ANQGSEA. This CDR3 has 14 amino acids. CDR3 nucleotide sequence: TGCAGCGTTGTGGGTCAGGGAAATGGAGGTGGCTACACCTTC. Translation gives CSVVGQGNGGGYTF. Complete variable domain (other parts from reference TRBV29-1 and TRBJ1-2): SAVISQKPSRDICQRGTSLTIQCQVDSQVTMMFWYRQQPGQSLTLIATANQGSEATYESGFVIDKFPISRPNLTFSTLTVSNMSPEDSSIYLCSVVGQGNGGGYTFGSGTRLTVV.

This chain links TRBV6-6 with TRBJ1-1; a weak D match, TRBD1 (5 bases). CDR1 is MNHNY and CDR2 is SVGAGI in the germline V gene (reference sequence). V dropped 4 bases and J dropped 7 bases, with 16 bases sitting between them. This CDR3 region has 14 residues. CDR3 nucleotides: TGTGCCAGCAGTTTCAGAAGCCCGACAGATGAAGCTTTCTTT. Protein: CASSFRSPTDEAFF.

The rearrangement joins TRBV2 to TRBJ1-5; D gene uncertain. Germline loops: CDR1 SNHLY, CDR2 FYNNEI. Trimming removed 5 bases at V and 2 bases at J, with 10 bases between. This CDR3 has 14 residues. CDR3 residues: CASSTEGGNQPQHF. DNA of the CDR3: TGTGCCAGCAGTACGGAGGGAGGCAATCAGCCCCAGCATTTT.

CDR3 nucleotides: TGTGCCTGGAGTAATTGGGGGAGCACCGGGGAGCTGTTTTTT. Protein: CAWSNWGSTGELFF. V gene TRBV30 combines with J gene TRBJ2-2; D tentatively fits TRBD1 or TRBD2 (5 bases each). This CDR3 region has 14 residues. Germline V gene sequence: CDR1 GTSNPN, CDR2 SVGIG (reference sequence). Trimming stripped 2 bases from V and 4 bases from J, with 11 bases between.

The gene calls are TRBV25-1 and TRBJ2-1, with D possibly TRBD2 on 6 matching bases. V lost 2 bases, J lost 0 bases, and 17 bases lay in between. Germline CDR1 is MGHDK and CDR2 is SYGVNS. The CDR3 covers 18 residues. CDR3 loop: CASSEDERRGSSYNEQFF. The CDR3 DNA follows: TGTGCCAGCAGTGAAGATGAGAGGAGGGGAAGCTCCTACAATGAGCAGTTCTTC.

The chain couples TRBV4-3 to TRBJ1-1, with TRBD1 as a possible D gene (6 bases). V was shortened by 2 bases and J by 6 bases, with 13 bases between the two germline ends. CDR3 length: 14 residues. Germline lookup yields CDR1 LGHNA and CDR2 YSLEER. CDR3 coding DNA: TGCGCCAGCAGCCAAACACAGGGAGACGCTGAAGCTTTCTTT. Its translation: CASSQTQGDAEAFF.

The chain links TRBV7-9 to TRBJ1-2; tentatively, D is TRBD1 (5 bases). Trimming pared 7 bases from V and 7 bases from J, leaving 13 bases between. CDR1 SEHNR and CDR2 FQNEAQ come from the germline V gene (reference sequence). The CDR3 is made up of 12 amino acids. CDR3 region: CASTPGGGGYTF. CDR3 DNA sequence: TGTGCCAGCACCCCGGGGGGGGGTGGCTACACCTTC.

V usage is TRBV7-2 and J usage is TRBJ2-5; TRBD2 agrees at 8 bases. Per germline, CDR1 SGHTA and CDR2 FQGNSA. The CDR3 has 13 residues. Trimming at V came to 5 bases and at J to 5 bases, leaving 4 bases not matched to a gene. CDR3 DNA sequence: TGTGCCAGCAGCCCACGACTAGCGGAGACCCAGTACTTC. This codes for CASSPRLAETQYF.

CDR3 amino acids: CASSLYRVGASTEAFF. CDR3 DNA sequence: TGTGCCAGCAGCTTATATCGTGTGGGGGCAAGCACTGAAGCTTTCTTT. The chain couples TRBV7-2 to TRBJ1-1, with D possibly TRBD1 on 6 matching bases. Germline V gene sequence: CDR1 SGHTA, CDR2 FQGNSA. The CDR3 extends over 16 amino acids. The ends were cut back, 2 bases at V and 4 bases at J, with 17 bases in the middle.

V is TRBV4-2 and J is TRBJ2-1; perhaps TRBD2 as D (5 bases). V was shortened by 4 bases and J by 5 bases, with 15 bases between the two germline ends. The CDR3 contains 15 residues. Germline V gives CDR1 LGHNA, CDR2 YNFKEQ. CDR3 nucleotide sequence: TGTGCCAGCAGCCCTAGCTCGGGGTTCAACAATGAGCAGTTCTTC. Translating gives CASSPSSGFNNEQFF.

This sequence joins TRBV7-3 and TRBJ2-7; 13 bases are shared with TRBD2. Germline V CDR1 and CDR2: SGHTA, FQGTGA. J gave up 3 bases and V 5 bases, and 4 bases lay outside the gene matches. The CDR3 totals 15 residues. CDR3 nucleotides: TGTGCCAGCAGCCAGGGACTAGCGGGATACTACGAGCAGTACTTC. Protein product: CASSQGLAGYYEQYF.

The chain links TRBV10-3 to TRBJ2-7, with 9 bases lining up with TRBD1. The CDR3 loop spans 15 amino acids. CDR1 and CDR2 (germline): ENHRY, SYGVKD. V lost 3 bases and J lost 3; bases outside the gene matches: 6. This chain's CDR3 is CAISDGNRGRYEQYF. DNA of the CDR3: TGTGCCATCAGTGACGGGAACAGGGGGCGCTACGAGCAGTACTTC.

DNA of the CDR3: TGTGCCAGCAGCGCCAACAGGGTCCGCTACACCTTC. Encoded protein: CASSANRVRYTF. This chain joins TRBV9 and TRBJ1-2; D perhaps matches TRBD1 (6 bases). The CDR3 is made up of 12 amino acids. Trimming cost V 3 bases and J 9 bases, with 12 bases left between them. Germline loops: CDR1 SGDLS, CDR2 YYNGEE.

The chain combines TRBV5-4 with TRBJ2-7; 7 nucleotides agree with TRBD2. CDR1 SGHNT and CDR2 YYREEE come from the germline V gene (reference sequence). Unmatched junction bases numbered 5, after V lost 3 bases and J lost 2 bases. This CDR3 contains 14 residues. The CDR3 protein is CASSSISGAYEQYF. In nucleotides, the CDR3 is TGTGCCAGCAGCTCAATCAGCGGGGCCTACGAGCAGTACTTC.

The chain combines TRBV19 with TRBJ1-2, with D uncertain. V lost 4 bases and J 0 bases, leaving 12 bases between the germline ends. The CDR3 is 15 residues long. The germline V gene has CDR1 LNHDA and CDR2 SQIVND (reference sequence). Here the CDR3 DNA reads TGTGCCAGTAGTACGAACAGAAGAGCTAACTATGGCTACACCTTC. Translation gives CASSTNRRANYGYTF.

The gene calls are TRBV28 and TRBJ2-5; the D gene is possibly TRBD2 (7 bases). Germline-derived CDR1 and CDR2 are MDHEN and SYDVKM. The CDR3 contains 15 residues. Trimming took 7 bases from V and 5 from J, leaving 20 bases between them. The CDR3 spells CASTGWSGGEETQYF. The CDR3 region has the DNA TGTGCCAGCACCGGATGGTCGGGGGGCGAGGAGACCCAGTACTTC.